Described below is a single T cell receptor beta chain sequence and its context. This sample is drawn from a study of cytomegalovirus exposure and HLA in healthy donors. The PCR contained 60 Vbeta and 13 Jbeta primers. Data came from immunoSEQ multiplex PCR; TCRdb stores just in-frame clones and leaves some out. The sample holds about 130,000 clones, approximately 80% seen once. Trimming took off 4 bases at V and 3 bases at J, with 13 bases between the two ends. The CDR3 spans 15 residues. CDR1 is SGHAT, CDR2 FQNNGV, per germline. The sample comprised PBMCs. This receptor was identified in a girl aged 2-10 years in good health and CMV-seronegative. This rearrangement joins TRBV11-2 to TRBJ1-5; the D gene is possibly TRBD1 (6 bases). The CDR3 DNA reads as TGTGCCAGCAGCTCCCAGGGGTTTGTCAATCAGCCCCAGCATTTT. Protein sequence: CASSSQGFVNQPQHF.